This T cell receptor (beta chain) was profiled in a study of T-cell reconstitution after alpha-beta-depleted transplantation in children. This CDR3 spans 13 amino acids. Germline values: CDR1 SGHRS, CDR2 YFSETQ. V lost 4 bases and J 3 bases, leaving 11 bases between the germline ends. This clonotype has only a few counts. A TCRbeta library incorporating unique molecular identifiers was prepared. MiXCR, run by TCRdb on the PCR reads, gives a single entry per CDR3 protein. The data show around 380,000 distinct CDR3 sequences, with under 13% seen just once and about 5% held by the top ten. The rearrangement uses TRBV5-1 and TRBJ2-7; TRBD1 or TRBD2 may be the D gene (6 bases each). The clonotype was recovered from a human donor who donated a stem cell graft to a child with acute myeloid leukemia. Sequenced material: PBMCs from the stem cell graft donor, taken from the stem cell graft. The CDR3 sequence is CASSARDNYEQYF. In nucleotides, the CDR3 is TGCGCCAGCAGCGCGCGGGACAACTACGAGCAGTACTTC. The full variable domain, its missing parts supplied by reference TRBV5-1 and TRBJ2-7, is KAGVTQTPRYLIKTRGQQVTLSCSPISGHRSVSWYQQTPGQGLQFLFEYFSETQRNKGNFPGRFSGRQFSNSRSEMNVSTLELGDSALYLCASSARDNYEQYFGPGTRLTVT.